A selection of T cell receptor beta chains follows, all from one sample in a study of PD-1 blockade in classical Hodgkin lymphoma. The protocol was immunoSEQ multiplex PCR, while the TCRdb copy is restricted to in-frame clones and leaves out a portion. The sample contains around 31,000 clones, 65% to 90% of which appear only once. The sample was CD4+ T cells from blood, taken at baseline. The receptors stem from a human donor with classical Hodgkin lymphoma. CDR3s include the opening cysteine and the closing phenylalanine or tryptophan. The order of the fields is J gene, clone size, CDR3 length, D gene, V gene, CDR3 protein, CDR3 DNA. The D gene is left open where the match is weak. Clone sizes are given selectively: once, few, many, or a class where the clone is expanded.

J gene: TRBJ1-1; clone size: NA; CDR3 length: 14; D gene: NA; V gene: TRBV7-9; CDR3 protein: CASSLEGPNTEAFF; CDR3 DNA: TGTGCCAGCAGCTTAGAGGGCCCGAACACTGAAGCTTTCTTT
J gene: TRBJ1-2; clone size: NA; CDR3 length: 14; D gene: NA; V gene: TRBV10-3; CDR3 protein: CAIRGTAANYGYTF; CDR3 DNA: TGTGCCATCAGAGGGACGGCAGCTAACTATGGCTACACCTTC
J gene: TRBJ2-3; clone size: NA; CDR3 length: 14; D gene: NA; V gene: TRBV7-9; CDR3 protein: CASSFEGLTDTQYF; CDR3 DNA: TGTGCCAGCAGCTTCGAGGGGCTCACAGATACGCAGTATTTT
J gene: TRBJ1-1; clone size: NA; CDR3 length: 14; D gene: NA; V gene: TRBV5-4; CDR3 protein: CASSFYYGIFEAFF; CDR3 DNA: TGTGCCAGCAGCTTTTATTATGGGATCTTCGAAGCTTTCTTT
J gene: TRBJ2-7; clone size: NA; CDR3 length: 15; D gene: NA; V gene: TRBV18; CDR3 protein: CASSPITVSSYEQYF; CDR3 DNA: TGTGCCAGCTCACCGATCACAGTTAGCTCCTACGAGCAGTACTTC
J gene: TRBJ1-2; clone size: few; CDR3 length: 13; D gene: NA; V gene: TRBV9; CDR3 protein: CASSNRAPMGYTF; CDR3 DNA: TGTGCCAGCAGCAACCGGGCTCCCATGGGCTACACCTTC
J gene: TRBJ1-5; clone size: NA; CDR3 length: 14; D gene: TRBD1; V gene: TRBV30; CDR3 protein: CAWSAGTGSQPQHF; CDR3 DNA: TGTGCCTGGAGTGCTGGGACAGGGAGTCAGCCCCAGCATTTT
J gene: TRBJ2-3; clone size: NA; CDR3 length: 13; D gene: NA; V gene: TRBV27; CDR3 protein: CASSLTREDTQYF; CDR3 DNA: TGTGCCAGCAGTTTGACCCGTGAAGATACGCAGTATTTT
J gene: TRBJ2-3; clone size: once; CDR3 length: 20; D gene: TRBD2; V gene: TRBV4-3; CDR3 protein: CASSQDLVTSGRTSTDTQYF; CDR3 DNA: TGCGCCAGCAGCCAAGATCTTGTGACTAGCGGGAGGACTAGCACAGATACGCAGTATTTT
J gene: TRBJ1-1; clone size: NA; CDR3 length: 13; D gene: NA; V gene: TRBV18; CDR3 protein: CASSYMDTAQAFF; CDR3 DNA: TGTGCCAGCTCATACATGGACACCGCCCAAGCTTTCTTT
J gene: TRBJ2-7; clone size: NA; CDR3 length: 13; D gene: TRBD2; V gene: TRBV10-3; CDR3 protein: CAINRAGGDEQYF; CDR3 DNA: TGTGCCATCAACCGAGCGGGAGGCGACGAGCAGTACTTC
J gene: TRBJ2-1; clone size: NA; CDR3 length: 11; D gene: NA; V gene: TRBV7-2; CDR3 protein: CASSLSNEQFF; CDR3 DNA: TGTGCCAGCAGCTTAAGCAATGAGCAGTTCTTC
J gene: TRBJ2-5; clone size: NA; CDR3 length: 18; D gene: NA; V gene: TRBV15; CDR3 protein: CATSRVTLWNSNQETQYF; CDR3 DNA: TGTGCCACCAGCAGAGTAACTCTGTGGAACAGCAACCAAGAGACCCAGTACTTC
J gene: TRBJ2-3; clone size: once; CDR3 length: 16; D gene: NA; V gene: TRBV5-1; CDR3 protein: CASSIGAASSTDTQYF; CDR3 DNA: TGCGCCAGCAGCATTGGGGCGGCTTCTAGCACAGATACGCAGTATTTT
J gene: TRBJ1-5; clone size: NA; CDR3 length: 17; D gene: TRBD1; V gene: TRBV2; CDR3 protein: CASMRDRDLYSNQPQHF; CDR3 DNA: TGTGCCAGCATGCGGGACAGGGACCTCTATAGCAATCAGCCCCAGCATTTT
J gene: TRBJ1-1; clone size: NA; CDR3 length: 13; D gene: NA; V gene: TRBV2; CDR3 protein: CASSVRMNTEAFF; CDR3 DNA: TGTGCCAGCAGTGTGAGGATGAACACTGAAGCTTTCTTT
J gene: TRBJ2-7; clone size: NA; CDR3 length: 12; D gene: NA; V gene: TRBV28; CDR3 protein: CASSLLPYEQYF; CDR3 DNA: TGTGCCAGCAGTCTACTCCCCTACGAGCAGTACTTC
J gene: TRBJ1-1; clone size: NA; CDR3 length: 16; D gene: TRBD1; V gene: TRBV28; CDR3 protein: CASRDPRTGGFTEAFF; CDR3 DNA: TGTGCCAGCAGAGACCCCCGGACAGGTGGTTTCACTGAAGCTTTCTTT
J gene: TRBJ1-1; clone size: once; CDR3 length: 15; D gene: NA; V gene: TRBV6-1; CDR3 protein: CASSELPGKNTEAFF; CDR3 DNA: TGTGCCAGCAGTGAATTACCGGGAAAGAACACTGAAGCTTTCTTT
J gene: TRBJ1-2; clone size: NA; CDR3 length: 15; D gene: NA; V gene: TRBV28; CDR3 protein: CASSPRTPTNYGYTF; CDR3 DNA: TGTGCCAGCAGTCCACGGACACCAACTAACTATGGCTACACCTTC
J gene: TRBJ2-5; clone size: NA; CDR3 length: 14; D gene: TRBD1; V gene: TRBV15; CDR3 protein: CATSSFRGLLTQYF; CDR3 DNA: TGTGCCACCAGCAGTTTCAGGGGGCTTTTAACCCAGTACTTC
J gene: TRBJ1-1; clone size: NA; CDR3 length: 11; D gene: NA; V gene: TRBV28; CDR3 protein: CASSGALEAFF; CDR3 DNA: TGTGCCAGCAGTGGGGCACTTGAAGCTTTCTTT
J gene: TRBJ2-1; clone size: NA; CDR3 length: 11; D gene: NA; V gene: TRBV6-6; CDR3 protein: CASSYGVVQFF; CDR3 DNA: TGTGCCAGCAGTTACGGAGTGGTGCAGTTCTTC
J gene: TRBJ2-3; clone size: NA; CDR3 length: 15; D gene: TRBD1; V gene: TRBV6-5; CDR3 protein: CASSYRGLGSDTQYF; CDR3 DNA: TGTGCCAGCAGTTACAGGGGGCTGGGATCAGATACGCAGTATTTT
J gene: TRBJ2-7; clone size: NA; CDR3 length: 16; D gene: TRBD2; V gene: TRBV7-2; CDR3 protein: CASSSTSGRGPYEQYF; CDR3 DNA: TGTGCCAGCAGCTCCACTAGCGGGAGGGGCCCCTACGAGCAGTACTTC
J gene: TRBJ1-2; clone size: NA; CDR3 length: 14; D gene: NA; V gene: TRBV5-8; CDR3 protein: CASSLDWQTYGYTF; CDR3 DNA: TGTGCCAGCAGCTTGGACTGGCAGACCTATGGCTACACCTTC
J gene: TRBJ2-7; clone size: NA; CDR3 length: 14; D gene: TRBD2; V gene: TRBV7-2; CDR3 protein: CASSTSGRAFQQYF; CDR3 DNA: TGTGCCAGCAGCACTAGCGGGAGGGCCTTTCAGCAGTACTTC
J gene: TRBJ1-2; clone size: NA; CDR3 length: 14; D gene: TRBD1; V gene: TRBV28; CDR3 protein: CASSSTGLINGYTF; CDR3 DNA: TGTGCCAGCAGTTCGACAGGGCTGATCAATGGCTACACCTTC
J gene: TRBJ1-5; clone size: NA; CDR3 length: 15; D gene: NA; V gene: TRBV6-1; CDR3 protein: CASSDAPAWNKPQHF; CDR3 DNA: TGTGCCAGCAGTGATGCACCGGCATGGAACAAGCCCCAGCATTTT
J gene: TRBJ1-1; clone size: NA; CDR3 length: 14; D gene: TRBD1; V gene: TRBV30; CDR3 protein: CAWSIYPGGTEAFF; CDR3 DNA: TGTGCCTGGAGTATATACCCAGGGGGAACTGAAGCTTTCTTT
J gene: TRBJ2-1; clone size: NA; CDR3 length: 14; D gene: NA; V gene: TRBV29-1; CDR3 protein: CSVSSGTVLNEQFF; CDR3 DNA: TGCAGCGTTTCAAGCGGGACAGTACTGAATGAGCAGTTCTTC
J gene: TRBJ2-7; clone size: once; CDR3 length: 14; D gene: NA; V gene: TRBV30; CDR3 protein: CAWSVPSPSYEQYF; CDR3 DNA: TGTGCCTGGAGTGTACCGAGTCCCTCCTACGAGCAGTACTTC
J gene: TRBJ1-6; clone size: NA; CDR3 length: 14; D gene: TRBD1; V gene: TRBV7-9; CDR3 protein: CASSLRQGDSPLHF; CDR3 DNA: TGTGCCAGCAGCCTAAGACAGGGGGATTCACCCCTCCACTTT
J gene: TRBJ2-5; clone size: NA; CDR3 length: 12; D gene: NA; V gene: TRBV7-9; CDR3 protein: CASTLNFETQYF; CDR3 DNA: TGTGCCAGCACCCTAAACTTCGAGACCCAGTACTTC
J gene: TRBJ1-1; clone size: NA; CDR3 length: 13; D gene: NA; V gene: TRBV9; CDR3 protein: CASSVDGPQTAFF; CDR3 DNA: TGTGCCAGCAGCGTAGATGGGCCGCAGACAGCTTTCTTT
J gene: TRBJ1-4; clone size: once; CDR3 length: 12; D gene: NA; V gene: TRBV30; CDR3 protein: CAWGRRAEKLFF; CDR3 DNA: TGTGCCTGGGGGCGGCGAGCTGAAAAACTGTTTTTT
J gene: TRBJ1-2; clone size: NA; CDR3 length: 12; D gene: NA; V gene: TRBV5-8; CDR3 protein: CASSPTVGGYTF; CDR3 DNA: TGTGCCAGCAGCCCAACGGTAGGAGGCTACACCTTC
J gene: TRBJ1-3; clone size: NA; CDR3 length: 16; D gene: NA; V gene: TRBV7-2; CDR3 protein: CASSLEGLRGGNTIYF; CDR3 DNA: TGTGCCAGCAGCTTGGAAGGACTGCGCGGCGGAAACACCATATATTTT
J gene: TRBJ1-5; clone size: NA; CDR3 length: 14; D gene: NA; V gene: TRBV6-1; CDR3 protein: CASSELYSNQPQHF; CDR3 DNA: TGTGCCAGCAGTGAATTGTATAGCAATCAGCCCCAGCATTTT
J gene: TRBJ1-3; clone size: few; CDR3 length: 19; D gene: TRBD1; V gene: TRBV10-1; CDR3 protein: CASSERGPARGTRGNTIYF; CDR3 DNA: TGCGCCAGCAGTGAGCGTGGCCCGGCCAGGGGGACGAGGGGAAACACCATATATTTT
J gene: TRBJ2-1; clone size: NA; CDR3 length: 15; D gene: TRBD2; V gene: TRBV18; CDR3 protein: CASTLAGGFVNEQFF; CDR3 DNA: TGTGCCAGCACCTTAGCGGGAGGGTTTGTGAATGAGCAGTTCTTC
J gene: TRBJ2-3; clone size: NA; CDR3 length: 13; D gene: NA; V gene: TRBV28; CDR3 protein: CASSLQGTDTQYF; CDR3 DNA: TGTGCCAGCAGTTTACAGGGGACAGATACGCAGTATTTT
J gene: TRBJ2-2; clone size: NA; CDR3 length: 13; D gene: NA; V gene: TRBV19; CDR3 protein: CASSMWGPGELFF; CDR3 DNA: TGTGCCAGTAGTATGTGGGGTCCCGGGGAGCTGTTTTTT
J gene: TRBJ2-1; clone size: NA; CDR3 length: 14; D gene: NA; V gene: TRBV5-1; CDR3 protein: CASSLEGFGNEQFF; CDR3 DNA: TGCGCCAGCAGCTTGGAGGGGTTCGGAAATGAGCAGTTCTTC
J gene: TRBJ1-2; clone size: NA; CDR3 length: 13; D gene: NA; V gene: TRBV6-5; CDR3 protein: CASSYSGSYGYTF; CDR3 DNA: TGTGCCAGCAGTTACTCGGGATCCTATGGCTACACCTTC
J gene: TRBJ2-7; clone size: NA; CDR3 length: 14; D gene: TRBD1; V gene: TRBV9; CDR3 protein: CASSAGTGAHEQYF; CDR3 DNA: TGTGCCAGCAGCGCCGGGACAGGGGCCCACGAGCAGTACTTC
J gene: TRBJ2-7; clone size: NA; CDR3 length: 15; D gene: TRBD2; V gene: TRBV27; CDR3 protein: CASSLAGSSSYEQYF; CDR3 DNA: TGTGCCAGCAGTCTAGCGGGCTCAAGCTCCTACGAGCAGTACTTC
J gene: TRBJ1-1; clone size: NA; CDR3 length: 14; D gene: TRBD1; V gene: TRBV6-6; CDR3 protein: CASSYQTGGTEAFF; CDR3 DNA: TGTGCCAGCAGTTACCAGACAGGGGGCACTGAAGCTTTCTTT
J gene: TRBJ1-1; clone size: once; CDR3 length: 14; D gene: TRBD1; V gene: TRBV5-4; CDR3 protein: CASSLGQGGTEAFF; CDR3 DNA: TGTGCCAGCAGCTTGGGACAGGGTGGGACTGAAGCTTTCTTT
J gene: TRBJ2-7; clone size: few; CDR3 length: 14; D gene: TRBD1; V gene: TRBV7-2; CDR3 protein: CASSPDRGVHEQYF; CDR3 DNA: TGTGCCAGCAGCCCGGACAGGGGCGTTCACGAGCAGTACTTC